The clone carrying this TCR beta chain was seen a few times. The data originate from a study of blood T cell repertoires in COVID-19. Overall study context: The origin of the acute and convalescent COVID-19 samples was the United States, Italy and Spain. Sample material is recorded as cDNA or gDNA derived from T cells, B-cell-depleted T cells, or PBMCs.

Methods used by the authors: Reference gene primer amplification gave nucleated cell count estimates. The method was immunoSEQ multiplex PCR; TCRdb's version includes in-frame clones alone and lacks a portion of them. The V and J calls and clone size are taken from that table; D and trimming were inferred from the DNA. The sample yields roughly 250,000 clones, approximately 83% seen once. Germline CDR1 reads SGHAT; CDR2 reads FQNNGV. The CDR3 covers 13 residues. Trimming shortened V by 5 bases and J by 4 bases, and 11 bases separated the two germline ends. The TCR originated in a human donor in a cohort sampled during active COVID-19. What was sequenced was peripheral blood. The gene calls are TRBV11-2 and TRBJ1-1; TRBD1 might be the D (5 bases). CDR3 nucleotide sequence: TGTGCCAGCAGCCAGGGCCACGGCACTGAAGCTTTCTTT. Translation gives CASSQGHGTEAFF.